Shown below are 21 T cell receptor beta chains from a single sample sequenced in a study of patients and donors after allogeneic stem cell transplantation. MiXCR was run by TCRdb on the RT-PCR reads, yielding one entry per CDR3 protein. The data contain about 230,000 distinct CDR3 sequences, less than 15% of them seen just once; the ten biggest clones take up roughly 11%. Sequences were obtained from blood, either unsorted or a sorted T cell fraction (not recorded which). Receptors were obtained from a human donor who was either an allogeneic HSCT recipient or a stem cell or donor lymphocyte infusion donor (not recorded which). It is not recorded whose cells these are; they may come from a transplant donor.

The gene calls are TRBV2 and TRBJ1-5; D uncertain. The CDR3 is 14 amino acids. V lost 2 bases, J lost 4 bases, and 9 bases lay in between. Germline lookup yields CDR1 SNHLY and CDR2 FYNNEI. DNA for the CDR3: TGTGCCAGCAGTGAATCAACACTTAATCAGCCCCAGCATTTT. As protein: CASSESTLNQPQHF.

The gene calls are TRBV29-1 and TRBJ2-3; 14 bases line up with TRBD2. This CDR3 is 17 amino acids long. The junction had 5 bases not matched to a gene; V was cut back by 0 bases and J by 3 bases. CDR1 is SQVTM, CDR2 ANQGSEA, per germline. The CDR3 sequence is CSVEDQGLAGGTDTQYF. The CDR3 DNA sequence: TGCAGCGTTGAAGACCAAGGACTAGCGGGGGGTACAGATACGCAGTATTTT.

J is TRBJ2-7 and V is TRBV20-1; 13 nucleotides line up with TRBD2. V shed 5 bases, J shed 4 bases, and the junction held 2 bases outside the gene matches. Germline V gives CDR1 DFQATT, CDR2 SNEGSKA (reference sequence). This CDR3 has 13 amino acids. CDR3 residues: CSASGLAGYEQYF. In DNA, the CDR3 is TGCAGTGCTTCGGGACTAGCGGGGTACGAGCAGTACTTC.

The V call is TRBV6-5, the J call TRBJ2-4; 9 bases agree with TRBD1. The V gene end was trimmed by 2 bases and the J gene end by 2 bases; junction bases not matched to a gene: 7. The CDR3 totals 17 residues. Germline V gives CDR1 MNHEY, CDR2 SVGAGI. The CDR3 region has the DNA TGTGCCAGCAGTTACGACGGGACAGGGCCTACCAAAAACATTCAGTACTTC. This codes for CASSYDGTGPTKNIQYF.

This clonotype has at least ten counts. The germline gene is not matched at one end of the junction; a read error may be the cause. This rearrangement joins TRBV2 to TRBJ2-5; D remains unclear. This CDR3 is 10 amino acids long. CDR1 and CDR2 from the germline V gene are SNHLY and FYNNEI. CDR3 sequence (DNA): TGTGCCAGCAGTACCCGTCTAGGTGGCTTC. Translation: CASSTRLGGF.

There are a few counts of this clonotype. The chain uses TRBV25-1 and TRBJ2-1; TRBD2 matches 7 bases. Germline V gene sequence: CDR1 MGHDK, CDR2 SYGVNS. There are 15 residues in the CDR3. The V gene end was trimmed by 1 base and the J gene end by 2 bases; junction bases not matched to a gene: 2. CDR3 sequence reads: CASSESGRTYNEQFF. DNA for the CDR3: TGTGCCAGCAGTGAATCCGGGAGGACCTACAATGAGCAGTTCTTC.

The chain carries TRBV29-1 and TRBJ1-3; the match to TRBD1 covers 7 bases. There are 13 residues in the CDR3. Germline V gene sequence: CDR1 SQVTM, CDR2 ANQGSEA. V trimming: 4 bases; J trimming: 0 bases; junction bases outside the gene matches: 0. For the CDR3, the DNA is TGCAGCGTTGGGGACAGCTCTGGAAACACCATATATTTT. It specifies CSVGDSSGNTIYF.

This chain links TRBV7-3 with TRBJ2-3; TRBD2 aligns across 7 bases. Germline CDR1 SGHTA, CDR2 FQGTGA. CDR3 size: 15 residues. J lost 6 bases, V lost 5 bases, and 11 bases had no gene match. CDR3 protein: CASSPGGVGWDTQYF. The CDR3 DNA reads TGTGCCAGCAGCCCGGGAGGTGTGGGTTGGGATACGCAGTATTTT.

The chain carries TRBV6-1 and TRBJ2-3; 11 nucleotides line up with TRBD2. In germline, CDR1 is MNHNS, CDR2 SASEGT. This CDR3 contains 19 residues. The junction had 13 bases not matched to a gene; V was cut back by 5 bases and J by 0 bases. The CDR3 loop is CASSRTGVASGGSTDTQYF. The CDR3 DNA reads as TGTGCCAGCAGTCGGACAGGGGTAGCTAGCGGGGGGAGCACAGATACGCAGTATTTT.

The sample holds a few counts of this clonotype. V usage is TRBV7-8 and J usage is TRBJ2-1; D is possibly TRBD1 (7 bases). The CDR3 extends over 14 amino acids. V was shortened by 2 bases and J by 8 bases, with 13 bases between the two germline ends. Germline CDR1 reads SGHVS; CDR2 reads FQNEAQ. As DNA, the CDR3 is TGTGCCAGCAGCTTACAGGGGGGTAGATATGAGCAGTTCTTC. Translated, it gives CASSLQGGRYEQFF.

The chain employs TRBV20-1 and TRBJ1-5; D is undetermined. Trimming removed 2 bases from V and 2 bases from J, with 7 bases in between. In germline, CDR1 is DFQATT, CDR2 SNEGSKA (reference sequence). This CDR3 spans 13 amino acids. The CDR3 DNA reads TGCAGTGCTAGACAGCAGCGCAATCAGCCCCAGCATTTT. Translating it yields CSARQQRNQPQHF.

This clonotype was detected once. The gene calls are TRBV5-5 and TRBJ1-1, with D possibly being TRBD1 (5 bases). Trimming removed 4 bases from V and 0 bases from J, with 10 bases in between. CDR3 length: 14 amino acids. CDR1 and CDR2 from the germline V gene are SGHKS and YYEKEE (reference sequence). This CDR3 is CASSIATVNTEAFF. The CDR3 nucleotides are TGTGCCAGCAGCATAGCGACAGTGAACACTGAAGCTTTCTTT. Using reference TRBV5-5 and TRBJ1-1 for the parts outside the CDR3, the full variable domain is DAGVTQSPTHLIKTRGQQVTLRCSPISGHKSVSWYQQVLGQGPQFIFQYYEKEERGRGNFPDRFSARQFPNYSSELNVNALLLGDSALYLCASSIATVNTEAFFGQGTRLTVV.

In this sample, this clonotype turned up many times. V is TRBV7-9 and J is TRBJ2-5; 8 bases are a match to TRBD1. CDR3 size: 15 residues. Germline V gives CDR1 SEHNR, CDR2 FQNEAQ (reference sequence). The V gene end was trimmed by 5 bases and the J gene end by 1 base; junction bases not matched to a gene: 6. CDR3 loop: CASSRQGPSQETQYF. The CDR3 nucleotides read TGTGCCAGCAGCCGACAGGGGCCGAGCCAAGAGACCCAGTACTTC.

This clonotype was observed many times. This chain links TRBV20-1 with TRBJ1-4; 7 bases agree with TRBD1. CDR1 is DFQATT, CDR2 SNEGSKA, per germline (reference sequence). The CDR3 is 13 amino acids. J was trimmed by 7 bases and V by 7 bases; bases with no gene match: 9. CDR3 sequence: CSVPDRVTEKLFF. In DNA, the CDR3 is TGCAGTGTCCCCGACAGGGTAACTGAAAAACTGTTTTTT.

The chain couples TRBV24-1 to TRBJ1-2; 11 bases are a match to TRBD1. The V segment lost 1 base and the J segment 8 bases; nucleotides outside the gene matches: 5. The germline V gene has CDR1 KGHDR and CDR2 SFDVKD. CDR3 size: 15 residues. The CDR3 region is CATSDLVRTGGGYTF. The DNA for the CDR3 is TGTGCCACCAGTGATTTAGTCCGGACAGGGGGCGGCTACACCTTC.

The chain combines TRBV3-1 with TRBJ2-3; 8 nucleotides match TRBD2. Trimming cost V 2 bases and J 1 base; bases outside gene matches: 11. Germline loops: CDR1 LGHDT, CDR2 YNNKEL (reference sequence). The CDR3 is 18 residues long. CDR3 sequence: CASSQTSGGAGGTDTQYF. The CDR3 nucleotides read TGTGCCAGCAGCCAAACCTCGGGGGGGGCAGGTGGCACAGATACGCAGTATTTT.

This clonotype was seen a handful of times. V is TRBV7-3 and J is TRBJ2-6; the D gene is possibly TRBD1 (6 bases). The CDR3 is made up of 16 amino acids. V was pared by 1 base and J by 2 bases, with 9 bases between. Germline-derived CDR1 and CDR2 are SGHTA and FQGTGA. The CDR3 here is CASSLKAGAGANVLTF. CDR3 sequence (DNA): TGTGCCAGCAGCTTAAAGGCAGGGGCTGGGGCCAACGTCCTGACTTTC.

This clonotype was recorded a few times. The genes are TRBV7-9 and TRBJ1-6; 8 bases match TRBD1. Germline trimming cut 3 bases from V and 3 bases from J; bases unmatched to any gene: 1. Germline lookup yields CDR1 SEHNR and CDR2 FQNEAQ (reference sequence). The CDR3 totals 15 residues. The CDR3 loop is CASSFGTGYNSPLHF. The CDR3 coding sequence is TGTGCCAGCAGCTTCGGGACAGGCTATAATTCACCCCTCCACTTT.

The chain links TRBV5-1 to TRBJ1-2; D remains ambiguous. Germline V lookup: CDR1 SGHRS, CDR2 YFSETQ. This CDR3 is built from 15 residues. V was clipped by 4 bases and J by 0 bases, with 13 bases between them. The DNA for the CDR3 is TGCGCCAGCAGCATACAAGCCAGCCCTAACTATGGCTACACCTTC. This sequence encodes CASSIQASPNYGYTF.

By share of the sample, this clonotype is medium-sized. Here the CDR3 reads CASSPARTGTGELFF. Written as DNA, the CDR3 is TGCGCCAGCAGCCCCGCCCGGACAGGGACCGGGGAGCTGTTTTTT. The chain carries TRBV5-1 and TRBJ2-2, with 8 bases matching TRBD1. The V segment lost 4 bases and the J segment 5 bases; nucleotides outside the gene matches: 7. Germline lookup yields CDR1 SGHRS and CDR2 YFSETQ. This CDR3 is 15 amino acids long.

This chain connects TRBV5-1 to TRBJ2-3; no definite D call. Trimming took off 1 base at V and 7 bases at J, with 13 bases between the two ends. Germline-derived CDR1 and CDR2 are SGHRS and YFSETQ. The CDR3 has 14 amino acids. The CDR3 coding sequence is TGCGCCAGCAGCTTGATCTGGCCCCCCAATACGCAGTATTTT. This translates into CASSLIWPPNTQYF. Based on the CDR3 plus reference TRBV5-1 and TRBJ2-3, the full variable domain is KAGVTQTPRYLIKTRGQQVTLSCSPISGHRSVSWYQQTPGQGLQFLFEYFSETQRNKGNFPGRFSGRQFSNSRSEMNVSTLELGDSALYLCASSLIWPPNTQYFGPGTRLTVL.